Presented here are 24 T cell receptor beta chains from one specimen sequenced in a study of cytomegalovirus exposure and HLA in healthy donors. PCR used 60 Vbeta primers and 13 Jbeta primers. Sequenced by immunoSEQ multiplex PCR; TCRdb stores in-frame clones only, minus some. Of about 130,000 clones listed, 76% are singletons. Sequenced material: PBMCs. These receptors were obtained from a man aged 35 to 55 in good health and CMV-seronegative.

CDR3 in amino acids: CASSDPRTKLFF. DNA for the CDR3: TGTGCCAGCAGTGACCCCCGGACTAAACTGTTTTTT. The chain combines TRBV6-4 with TRBJ1-4; D remains ambiguous. Germline loops: CDR1 MRHNA, CDR2 SNTAGT. Deletions cut 2 bases from V and 11 bases from J, with 9 bases between. This CDR3 contains 12 residues.

The J gene is TRBJ1-1, the V gene TRBV9, with a tentative D call TRBD1 (5 bases). V was shortened by 4 bases and J by 7 bases, with 14 bases between the two germline ends. The CDR3 has 13 amino acids. The germline V gene has CDR1 SGDLS and CDR2 YYNGEE. CDR3 protein: CASSNRGDGEAFF. As DNA, the CDR3 is TGTGCCAGCAGCAACCGGGGGGACGGTGAAGCTTTCTTT.

The rearrangement links TRBV9 to TRBJ2-3, with 7 bases fitting TRBD1. CDR1 SGDLS and CDR2 YYNGEE come from the germline V gene. This CDR3 region has 15 residues. J was trimmed by 0 bases and V by 2 bases; bases with no gene match: 3. Here the CDR3 reads CASSVGQASTDTQYF. In DNA form, the CDR3 reads TGTGCCAGCAGCGTCGGACAGGCAAGCACAGATACGCAGTATTTT. The full variable domain, its missing parts supplied by reference TRBV9 and TRBJ2-3, is DSGVTQTPKHLITATGQRVTLRCSPRSGDLSVYWYQQSLDQGLQFLIQYYNGEERAKGNILERFSAQQFPDLHSELNLSSLELGDSALYFCASSVGQASTDTQYFGPGTRLTVL.

The rearrangement joins TRBV10-1 to TRBJ2-7; 9 bases align to TRBD2. This CDR3 spans 17 amino acids. V lost 6 bases to trimming and J lost 3 bases; unmatched junction nucleotides: 15. Germline loops: CDR1 WNHNN, CDR2 SYGVQD (reference sequence). CDR3 sequence: CASRGRGSGRGGYEQYF. The DNA for the CDR3 is TGCGCCAGCAGGGGAAGGGGTAGCGGGAGAGGGGGCTACGAGCAGTACTTC.

The chain employs TRBV19 and TRBJ1-2, with D perhaps matching TRBD1 (6 bases). This CDR3 comprises 14 residues. V was clipped by 7 bases and J by 8 bases, with 20 bases between them. Germline V gives CDR1 LNHDA, CDR2 SQIVND (reference sequence). This CDR3 reads CASMRTEDFSGYTF. In DNA, the CDR3 is TGTGCCAGTATGCGGACAGAGGATTTTAGCGGCTACACCTTC.

The chain uses TRBV2 and TRBJ2-7, with D possibly matching TRBD2 (5 bases). This CDR3 has 14 amino acids. V gave up 7 bases and J gave up 3 bases, with 16 bases separating them. Germline V gene data show CDR1 as SNHLY and CDR2 as FYNNEI. The CDR3 DNA is TGTGCCAGCACACTCCCTTTTGGAGGCTACGAGCAGTACTTC. Translated: CASTLPFGGYEQYF.

The chain uses TRBV11-2 and TRBJ2-7; TRBD2 might be the D (5 bases). The V end lost 2 bases, the J end lost 4 bases, and 18 bases lay between the germline ends. Germline lookup yields CDR1 SGHAT and CDR2 FQNNGV. The CDR3 has 16 residues. The CDR3, as DNA: TGTGCCAGCAGCTTATCTAGCCGACTTACCAGTTACGAGCAGTACTTC. Amino acids: CASSLSSRLTSYEQYF.

V gene TRBV30 combines with J gene TRBJ2-5, with 11 nucleotides matching TRBD2. The end of the DNA is better explained by TRBJ2-7, so the J call may be wrong. Germline CDR1 reads GTSNPN; CDR2 reads SVGIG (reference sequence). This CDR3 spans 14 amino acids. This CDR3 is CACTLLAGAYEQYF. The CDR3 DNA sequence: TGTGCCTGCACATTACTAGCGGGAGCCTACGAGCAGTACTTC.

The chain has TRBV11-3 and TRBJ1-1; D gene unclear. The CDR3 runs 12 residues. Trimming left V 2 bases short and J 4 bases short, with 5 bases between. In germline, CDR1 is SGHNT, CDR2 YENEEA. CDR3 protein: CASSLSSTEAFF. CDR3 nucleotide sequence: TGTGCCAGCAGCTTATCTTCCACTGAAGCTTTCTTT.

The rearrangement joins TRBV7-2 to TRBJ2-6; 10 bases match TRBD1. With 5 bases clipped from V and 0 bases from J, the junction kept 4 bases outside the gene matches. The V gene's germline CDR1 is SGHTA and CDR2 FQGNSA. There are 17 residues in the CDR3. The CDR3 loop is CASSPGQGVSGANVLTF. Written as DNA, the CDR3 is TGTGCCAGCAGCCCTGGACAGGGGGTCTCTGGGGCCAACGTCCTGACTTTC.

The chain joins TRBV28 to TRBJ2-7; 10 bases line up with TRBD2. Trimming removed 6 bases from V and 3 bases from J; junction bases left unmatched: 5. The CDR3 loop spans 14 amino acids. The germline V gene has CDR1 MDHEN and CDR2 SYDVKM. DNA of the CDR3: TGTGCCAGCAGGGCCGGGACTAGCGTCTACGAGCAGTACTTC. Translation gives CASRAGTSVYEQYF.

This chain uses TRBV27 with TRBJ2-7; 9 bases are shared with TRBD2. Trimming at V came to 5 bases and at J to 3 bases, leaving 8 bases not matched to a gene. The CDR3 is made up of 15 amino acids. The V gene's germline CDR1 is MNHEY and CDR2 SMNVEV (reference sequence). The CDR3 DNA reads as TGTGCCAGCAGTAAAACGGGACTAGCCAACTACGAGCAGTACTTC. Its protein is CASSKTGLANYEQYF.

The V gene is TRBV4-3, the J gene TRBJ2-7; D possibly corresponds to TRBD1 (6 bases). Germline assignment: CDR1 LGHNA and CDR2 YSLEER. V was clipped by 0 bases and J by 6 bases, with 12 bases between them. The CDR3 contains 14 residues. The CDR3 is CASSQDHGRGEQYF. The CDR3 nucleotides are TGCGCCAGCAGCCAAGATCATGGCAGGGGCGAGCAGTACTTC.

The rearrangement joins TRBV23-1 to TRBJ1-2, with D perhaps TRBD1 (5 bases). TRBV23-1 is an ORF; its function is uncertain. V lost 0 bases and J lost 0, with 23 bases in between. CDR3 length: 20 amino acids. The CDR3 DNA is TGCGCCAGCAGTCAATCGGGGCAGGGCCGTCTTTCCGTGGCTAACTATGGCTACACCTTC. Amino acids: CASSQSGQGRLSVANYGYTF.

The gene calls are TRBV4-1 and TRBJ2-4, with D uncertain. This CDR3 comprises 14 residues. V was pared by 0 bases and J by 9 bases, with 12 bases between. The V gene's germline CDR1 is MGHRA and CDR2 YSYEKL. This chain's CDR3 is CASSQDDGYVIQYF. CDR3 nucleotides: TGCGCCAGCAGCCAAGATGACGGGTACGTCATTCAGTACTTC.

V is TRBV10-1 and J is TRBJ2-1; TRBD2 might be the D (5 bases). The CDR3 is 16 amino acids. The germline V gene has CDR1 WNHNN and CDR2 SYGVQD (reference sequence). Deletions cut 2 bases from V and 5 bases from J, with 16 bases between. This CDR3 reads CASSEPILRENNEQFF. CDR3 DNA sequence: TGCGCCAGCAGTGAGCCAATCCTCCGGGAAAACAATGAGCAGTTCTTC.

The rearrangement uses TRBV29-1 and TRBJ2-5; no clear D. Germline V lookup: CDR1 SQVTM, CDR2 ANQGSEA. V was cut by 8 bases and J by 1 base, with 17 bases left in between. This CDR3 has 14 amino acids. The CDR3 nucleotides are TGCAGCTCCCGATCCAGGCGCCTCCAAGAGACCCAGTACTTC. Its translation is CSSRSRRLQETQYF.

This chain joins TRBV6-6 and TRBJ1-5; tentative D call: TRBD1 (5 bases). The CDR3 is 13 residues long. Trimming left V 4 bases short and J 7 bases short, with 11 bases between. From germline, CDR1 is MNHNY and CDR2 SVGAGI (reference sequence). CDR3 sequence: CASSSGTGQPQHF. The CDR3 DNA sequence: TGTGCCAGCAGTTCCGGGACTGGCCAGCCCCAGCATTTT.

J is TRBJ2-3 and V is TRBV9, with 9 bases fitting TRBD2. The CDR3 covers 16 residues. With V trimmed by 0 bases and J by 6 bases, 8 bases remained unmatched. Germline V CDR1 and CDR2: SGDLS, YYNGEE. The CDR3 reads CASSVEWRGGVDTQYF. The CDR3 DNA follows: TGTGCCAGCAGCGTAGAGTGGCGGGGGGGCGTTGATACGCAGTATTTT.

The V and J genes are TRBV30 and TRBJ1-2, with D unclear. V shed 0 bases and J shed 3 bases, with 11 bases lying between them. Germline V gene sequence: CDR1 GTSNPN, CDR2 SVGIG (reference sequence). There are 14 residues in the CDR3. The CDR3 DNA sequence: TGTGCCTGGAGTGTGACGGGGTGGGACTATGGCTACACCTTC. Translated: CAWSVTGWDYGYTF.

The chain recombines TRBV6-1 with TRBJ2-3, with 12 positions matching TRBD1. There are 15 residues in the CDR3. With 6 bases clipped from V and 8 bases from J, the junction kept 9 bases outside the gene matches. CDR1 and CDR2 from the germline V gene are MNHNS and SASEGT. CDR3 nucleotide sequence: TGTGCCAGCAGGGGGGACAGGGGGCATATCGGTACGCAGTATTTT. As protein: CASRGDRGHIGTQYF.

This sequence joins TRBV6-5 and TRBJ1-4; D ambiguous. Trimming left V 2 bases short and J 0 bases short, with 7 bases between. Germline CDR1 is MNHEY and CDR2 is SVGAGI. The CDR3 runs 15 residues. CDR3 bases: TGTGCCAGCAGTTACCGGACTGCAACTAATGAAAAACTGTTTTTT. Translation: CASSYRTATNEKLFF.

The chain couples TRBV6-1 to TRBJ2-3, with 11 bases fitting TRBD1. Germline trimming cut 4 bases from V and 4 bases from J; bases unmatched to any gene: 4. Germline lookup yields CDR1 MNHNS and CDR2 SASEGT. This CDR3 contains 15 residues. The CDR3 reads CASSAGQGASDTQYF. The CDR3 nucleotides read TGTGCCAGCAGTGCTGGACAGGGGGCCTCAGATACGCAGTATTTT.

This clone appeared a few times. V is TRBV7-9 and J is TRBJ1-1, with unresolved D. V shed 4 bases and J shed 7 bases, with 19 bases lying between them. Germline CDR1 and CDR2: SEHNR and FQNEAQ (reference sequence). This CDR3 has 15 amino acids. CDR3 nucleotides: TGTGCCAGCAGCTGGGCCGAGACGGGAAGGGATGAAGCTTTCTTT. The encoded protein is CASSWAETGRDEAFF.